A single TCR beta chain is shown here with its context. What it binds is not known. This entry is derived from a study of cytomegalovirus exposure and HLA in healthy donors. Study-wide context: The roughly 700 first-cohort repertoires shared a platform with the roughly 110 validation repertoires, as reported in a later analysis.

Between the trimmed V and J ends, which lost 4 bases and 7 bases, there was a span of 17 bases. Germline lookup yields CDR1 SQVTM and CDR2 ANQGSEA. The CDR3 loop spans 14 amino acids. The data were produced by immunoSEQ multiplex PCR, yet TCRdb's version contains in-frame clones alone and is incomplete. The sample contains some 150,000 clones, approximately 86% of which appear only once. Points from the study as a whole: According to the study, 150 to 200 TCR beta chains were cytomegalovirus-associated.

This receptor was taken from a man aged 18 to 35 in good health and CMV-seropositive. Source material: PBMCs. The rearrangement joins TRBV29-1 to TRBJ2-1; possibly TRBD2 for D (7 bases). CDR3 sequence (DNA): TGCAGCGTTGTAGGGGGGGGAATGAGGAATGAGCAGTTCTTC. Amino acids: CSVVGGGMRNEQFF.